This T cell receptor (beta chain) was profiled in a study of neurological immune-mediated disorders. Study-wide findings and caveats: Levels of TCR clonal expansion peaked in HTLV-1-associated myelopathy and reached their lowest in multiple sclerosis, under those of healthy controls. Sharing of CDR3 amino acid sequences among expanded clones across subjects was absent, suggesting private repertoires in all groups.

Unmatched junction bases numbered 10, after V lost 3 bases and J lost 9 bases. The CDR3 has 17 amino acids. The germline V gene encodes CDR1 SGHTA and CDR2 FQGNSA. This clonotype came up many times. The target antigen is unknown. The cDNA was generated by 5'RACE with 10-nucleotide random UMIs. A single run covered 15-18 subjects with over 200 million TCR-beta sequences. MiXCR, applied by TCRdb to the 5' RACE reads, yields one record per CDR3 protein. The data contain tens of thousands of distinct CDR3 sequences, roughly 13% of them seen just once; the ten biggest clones take up around 10%. Material: PBMCs. This clonotype originated in a woman aged 55-75 years with HTLV-1-associated myelopathy (HAM/TSP). The V call is TRBV7-2, the J call TRBJ2-1, with TRBD2 matching 14 bases. CDR3 amino acids: CASSFRLAGGLLAEQFF. CDR3 nucleotides: TGTGCCAGCAGCTTCCGACTAGCGGGAGGGCTATTGGCTGAGCAGTTCTTC.